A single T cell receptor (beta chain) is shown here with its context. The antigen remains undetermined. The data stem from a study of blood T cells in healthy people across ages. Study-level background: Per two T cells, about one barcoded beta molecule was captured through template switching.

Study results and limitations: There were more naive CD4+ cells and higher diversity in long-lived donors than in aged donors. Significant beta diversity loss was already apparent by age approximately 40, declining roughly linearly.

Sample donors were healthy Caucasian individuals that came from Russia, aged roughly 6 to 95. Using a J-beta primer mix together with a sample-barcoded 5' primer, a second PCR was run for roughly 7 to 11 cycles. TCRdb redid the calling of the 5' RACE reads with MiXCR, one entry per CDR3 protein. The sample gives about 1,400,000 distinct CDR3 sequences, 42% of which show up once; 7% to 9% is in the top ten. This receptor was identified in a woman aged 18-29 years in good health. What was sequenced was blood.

The CDR3: CSGRDRGHTGELFF. For the CDR3, the DNA is TGCAGTGGTCGGGACAGGGGGCACACCGGGGAGCTGTTTTTT. The chain has TRBV20-1 and TRBJ2-2; 12 bases align to TRBD1. Per germline, CDR1 DFQATT and CDR2 SNEGSKA (reference sequence). The CDR3 has 14 residues. V shed 7 bases and J 3 bases; nucleotides not matched to a gene: 3.